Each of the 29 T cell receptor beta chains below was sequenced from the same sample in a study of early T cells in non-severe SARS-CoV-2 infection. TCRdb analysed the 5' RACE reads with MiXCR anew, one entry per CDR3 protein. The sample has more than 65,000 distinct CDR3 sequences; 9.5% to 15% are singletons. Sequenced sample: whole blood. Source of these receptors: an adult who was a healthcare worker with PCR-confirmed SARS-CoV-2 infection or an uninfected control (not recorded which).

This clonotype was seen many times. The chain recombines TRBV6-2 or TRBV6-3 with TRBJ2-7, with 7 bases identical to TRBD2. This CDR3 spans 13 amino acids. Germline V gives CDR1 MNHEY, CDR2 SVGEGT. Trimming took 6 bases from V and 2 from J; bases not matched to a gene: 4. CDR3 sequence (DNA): TGTGCCAGCAGGAGGCTAGCGGCCTACGAGCAGTACTTC. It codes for CASRRLAAYEQYF.

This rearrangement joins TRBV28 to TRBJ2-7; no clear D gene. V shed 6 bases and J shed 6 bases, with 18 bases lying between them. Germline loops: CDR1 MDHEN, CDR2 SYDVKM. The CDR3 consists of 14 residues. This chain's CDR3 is CASSPYDLRLEQYF. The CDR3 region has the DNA TGTGCCAGCAGCCCCTATGACCTTCGGCTCGAGCAGTACTTC.

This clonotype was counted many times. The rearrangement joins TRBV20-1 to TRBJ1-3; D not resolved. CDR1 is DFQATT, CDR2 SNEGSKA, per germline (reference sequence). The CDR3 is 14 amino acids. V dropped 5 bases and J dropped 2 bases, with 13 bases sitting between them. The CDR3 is CSAPKSGTGNTIYF. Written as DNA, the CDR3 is TGCAGTGCTCCCAAGTCGGGGACTGGAAACACCATATATTTT.

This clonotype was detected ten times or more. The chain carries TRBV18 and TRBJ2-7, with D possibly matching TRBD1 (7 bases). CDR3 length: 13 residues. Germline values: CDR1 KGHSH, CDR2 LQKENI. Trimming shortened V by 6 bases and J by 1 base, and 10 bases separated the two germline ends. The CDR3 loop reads CASSEGQSYEQYF. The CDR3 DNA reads TGTGCCAGCTCGGAGGGACAGTCCTACGAGCAGTACTTC.

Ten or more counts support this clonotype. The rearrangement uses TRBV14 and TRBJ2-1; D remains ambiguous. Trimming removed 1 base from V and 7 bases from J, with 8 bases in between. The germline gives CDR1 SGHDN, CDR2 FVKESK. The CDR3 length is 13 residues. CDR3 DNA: TGTGCCAGCAGCCAAGTTGGGCGAAATGAGCAGTTCTTC. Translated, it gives CASSQVGRNEQFF.

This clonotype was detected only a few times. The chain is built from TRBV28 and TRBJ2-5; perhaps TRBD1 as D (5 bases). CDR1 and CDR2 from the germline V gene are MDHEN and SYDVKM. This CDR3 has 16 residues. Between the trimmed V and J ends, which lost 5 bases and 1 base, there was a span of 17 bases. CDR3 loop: CASSLGARVVQETQYF. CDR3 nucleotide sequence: TGTGCCAGCAGTCTAGGGGCGAGAGTAGTCCAAGAGACCCAGTACTTC.

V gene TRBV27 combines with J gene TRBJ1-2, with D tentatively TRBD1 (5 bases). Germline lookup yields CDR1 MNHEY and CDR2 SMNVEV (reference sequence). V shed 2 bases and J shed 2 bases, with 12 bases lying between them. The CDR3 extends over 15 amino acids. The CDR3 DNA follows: TGTGCCAGCAGTTTAGCTGTGGGGCAGAACTATGGCTACACCTTC. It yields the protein CASSLAVGQNYGYTF.

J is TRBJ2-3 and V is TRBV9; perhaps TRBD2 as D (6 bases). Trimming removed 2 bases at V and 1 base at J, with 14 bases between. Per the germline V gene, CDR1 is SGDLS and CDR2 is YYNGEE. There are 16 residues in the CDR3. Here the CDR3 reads CASSVEAGTGTDTQYF. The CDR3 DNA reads TGTGCCAGCAGCGTGGAAGCGGGTACGGGCACAGATACGCAGTATTTT.

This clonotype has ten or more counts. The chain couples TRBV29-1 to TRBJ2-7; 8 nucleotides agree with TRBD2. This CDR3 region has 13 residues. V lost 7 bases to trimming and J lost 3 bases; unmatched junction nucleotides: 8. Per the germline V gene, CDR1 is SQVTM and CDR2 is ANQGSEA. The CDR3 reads CSAGRGGHYEQYF. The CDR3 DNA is TGCAGCGCGGGTCGGGGGGGTCACTACGAGCAGTACTTC.

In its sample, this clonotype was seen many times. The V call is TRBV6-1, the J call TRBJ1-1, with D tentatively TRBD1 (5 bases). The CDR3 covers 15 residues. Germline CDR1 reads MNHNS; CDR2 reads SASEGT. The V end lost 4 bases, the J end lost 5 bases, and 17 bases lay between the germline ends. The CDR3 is CASSVSVRGGTEAFF. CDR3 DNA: TGTGCCAGCAGTGTCAGTGTAAGGGGAGGTACTGAAGCTTTCTTT.

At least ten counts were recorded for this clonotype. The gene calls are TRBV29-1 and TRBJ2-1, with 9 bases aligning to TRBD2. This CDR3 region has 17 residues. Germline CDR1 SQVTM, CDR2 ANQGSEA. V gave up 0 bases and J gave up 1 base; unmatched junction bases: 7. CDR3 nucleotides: TGCAGCGTTGAAGATATCGCAGCGGGGGGTTCCTACAATGAGCAGTTCTTC. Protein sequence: CSVEDIAAGGSYNEQFF.

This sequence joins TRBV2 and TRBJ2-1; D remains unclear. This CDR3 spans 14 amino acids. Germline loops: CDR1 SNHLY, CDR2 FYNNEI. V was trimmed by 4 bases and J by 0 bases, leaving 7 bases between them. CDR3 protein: CASSAIGSYNEQFF. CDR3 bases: TGTGCCAGCAGTGCAATTGGCTCCTACAATGAGCAGTTCTTC. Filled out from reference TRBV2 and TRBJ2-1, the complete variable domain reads EPEVTQTPSHQVTQMGQEVILRCVPISNHLYFYWYRQILGQKVEFLVSFYNNEISEKSEIFDDQFSVERPDGSNFTLKIRSTKLEDSAMYFCASSAIGSYNEQFFGPGTRLTVL.

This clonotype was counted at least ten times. The CDR3 region is CASSKGQEFNEKLFF. The DNA of the CDR3 is TGTGCCAGCAGCAAAGGACAGGAGTTTAATGAAAAACTGTTTTTT. This chain connects TRBV27 to TRBJ1-4, with 7 bases fitting TRBD1. The CDR3 has 15 residues. Per germline, CDR1 MNHEY and CDR2 SMNVEV (reference sequence). After removal of 6 bases from V and 4 bases from J, the junction contained 8 bases not matched to a gene.

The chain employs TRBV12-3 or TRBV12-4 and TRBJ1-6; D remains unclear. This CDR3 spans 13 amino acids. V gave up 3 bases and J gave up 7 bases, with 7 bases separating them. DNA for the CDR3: TGTGCCAGCAGTTTGTCCAGGAATTCACCCCTCCACTTT. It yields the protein CASSLSRNSPLHF.

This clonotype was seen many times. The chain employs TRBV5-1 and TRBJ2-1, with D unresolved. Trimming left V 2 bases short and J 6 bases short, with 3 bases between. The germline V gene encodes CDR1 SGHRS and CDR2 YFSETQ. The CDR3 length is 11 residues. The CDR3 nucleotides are TGCGCCAGCAGCTTCTCCAATGAGCAGTTCTTC. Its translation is CASSFSNEQFF.

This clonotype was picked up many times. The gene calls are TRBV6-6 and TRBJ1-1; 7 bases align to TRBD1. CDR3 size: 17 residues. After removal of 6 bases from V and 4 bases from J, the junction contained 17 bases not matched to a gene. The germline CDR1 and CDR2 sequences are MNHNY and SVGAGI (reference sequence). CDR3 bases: TGTGCCAGCAGCCCCGGGCAGGGGGTGTATTGGAGCACTGAAGCTTTCTTT. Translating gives CASSPGQGVYWSTEAFF.

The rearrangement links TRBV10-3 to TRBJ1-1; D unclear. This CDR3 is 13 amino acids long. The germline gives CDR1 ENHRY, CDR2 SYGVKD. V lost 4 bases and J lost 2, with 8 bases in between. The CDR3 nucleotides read TGTGCCATCAGTGGTCCCGAAAACACTGAAGCTTTCTTT. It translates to CAISGPENTEAFF.

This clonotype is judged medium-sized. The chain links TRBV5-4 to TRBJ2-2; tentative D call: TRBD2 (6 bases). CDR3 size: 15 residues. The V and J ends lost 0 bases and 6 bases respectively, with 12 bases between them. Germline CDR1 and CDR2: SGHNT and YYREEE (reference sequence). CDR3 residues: CASSLGRSSAGELFF. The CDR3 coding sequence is TGTGCCAGCAGCTTGGGTCGTTCTAGCGCCGGGGAGCTGTTTTTT.

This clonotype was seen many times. The CDR3 loop is CASSSSGRGYNEQFF. For the CDR3, the DNA is TGTGCCAGCAGCTCGAGCGGGAGGGGCTACAATGAGCAGTTCTTC. The rearrangement joins TRBV5-4 to TRBJ2-1, with TRBD2 identical over 10 bases. Germline CDR1 reads SGHNT; CDR2 reads YYREEE (reference sequence). Unmatched junction bases numbered 3, after V lost 3 bases and J lost 3 bases. This CDR3 region has 15 residues. Supplemented by reference TRBV5-4 and TRBJ2-1, the full variable domain reads ETGVTQSPTHLIKTRGQQVTLRCSSQSGHNTVSWYQQALGQGPQFIFQYYREEENGRGNFPPRFSGLQFPNYSSELNVNALELDDSALYLCASSSSGRGYNEQFFGPGTRLTVL.

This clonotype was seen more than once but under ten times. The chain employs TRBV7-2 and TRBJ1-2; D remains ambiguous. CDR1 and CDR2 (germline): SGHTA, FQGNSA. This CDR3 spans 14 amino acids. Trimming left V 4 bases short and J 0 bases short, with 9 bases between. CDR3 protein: CASSSIHTNYGYTF. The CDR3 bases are TGTGCCAGCAGCTCCATACATACTAACTATGGCTACACCTTC.

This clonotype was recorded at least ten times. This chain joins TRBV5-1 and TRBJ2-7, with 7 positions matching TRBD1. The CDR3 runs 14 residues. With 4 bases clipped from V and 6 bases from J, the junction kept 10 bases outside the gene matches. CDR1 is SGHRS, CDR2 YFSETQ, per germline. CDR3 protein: CASSPDDRVGEQYF. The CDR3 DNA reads TGCGCCAGCAGCCCAGACGACAGGGTAGGCGAGCAGTACTTC.

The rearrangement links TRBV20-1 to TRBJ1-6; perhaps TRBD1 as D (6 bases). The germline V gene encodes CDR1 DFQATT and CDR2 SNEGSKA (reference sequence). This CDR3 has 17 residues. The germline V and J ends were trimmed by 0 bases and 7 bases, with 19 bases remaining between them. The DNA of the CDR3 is TGCAGTGCTAGAGACCCGATGGGGGGCGCAGACAATTCACCCCTCCACTTT. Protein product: CSARDPMGGADNSPLHF.

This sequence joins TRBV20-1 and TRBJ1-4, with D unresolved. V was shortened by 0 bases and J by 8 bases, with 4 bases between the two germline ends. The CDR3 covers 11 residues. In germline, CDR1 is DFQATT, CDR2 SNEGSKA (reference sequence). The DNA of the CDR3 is TGCAGTGCTAGAGACAGAGAAAAACTGTTTTTT. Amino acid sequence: CSARDREKLFF.

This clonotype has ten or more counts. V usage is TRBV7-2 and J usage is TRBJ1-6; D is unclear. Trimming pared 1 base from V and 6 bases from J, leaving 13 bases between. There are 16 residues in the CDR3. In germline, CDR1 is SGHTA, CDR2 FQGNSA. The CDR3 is CASSLGVSGSNSPLHF. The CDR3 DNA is TGTGCCAGCAGCTTAGGTGTTTCTGGGAGTAATTCACCCCTCCACTTT.

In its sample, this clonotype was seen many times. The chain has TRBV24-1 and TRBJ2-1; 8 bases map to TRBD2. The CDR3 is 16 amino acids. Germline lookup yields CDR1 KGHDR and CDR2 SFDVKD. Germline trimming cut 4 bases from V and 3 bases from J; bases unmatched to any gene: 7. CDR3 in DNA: TGTGCCACCAGTGACCCGGGGGGGCGGAACTACAATGAGCAGTTCTTC. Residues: CATSDPGGRNYNEQFF.

The CDR3 DNA is TGTGCCAGCAGAGAGGGGAAAGAGACCCAGTACTTC. Translation gives CASREGKETQYF. The V gene is TRBV28, the J gene TRBJ2-5; D could derive from TRBD1 or TRBD2 (5 bases each). V was pared by 6 bases and J by 3 bases, with 8 bases between. Germline V gene data show CDR1 as MDHEN and CDR2 as SYDVKM. The CDR3 loop spans 12 amino acids.

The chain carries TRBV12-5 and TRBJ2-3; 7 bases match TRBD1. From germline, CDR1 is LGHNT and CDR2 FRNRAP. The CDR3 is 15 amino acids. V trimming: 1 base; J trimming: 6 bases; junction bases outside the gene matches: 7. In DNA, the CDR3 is TGTGCTAGTGGTTTGGGAAACGACAGGGTGGATACGCAGTATTTT. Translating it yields CASGLGNDRVDTQYF.

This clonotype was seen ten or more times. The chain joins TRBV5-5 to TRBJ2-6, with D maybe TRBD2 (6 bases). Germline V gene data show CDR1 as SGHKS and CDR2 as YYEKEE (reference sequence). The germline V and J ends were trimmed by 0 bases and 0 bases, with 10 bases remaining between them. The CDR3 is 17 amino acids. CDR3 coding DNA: TGTGCCAGCAGCTTGGAGGGAGGAGGCTCTGGGGCCAACGTCCTGACTTTC. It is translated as CASSLEGGGSGANVLTF.

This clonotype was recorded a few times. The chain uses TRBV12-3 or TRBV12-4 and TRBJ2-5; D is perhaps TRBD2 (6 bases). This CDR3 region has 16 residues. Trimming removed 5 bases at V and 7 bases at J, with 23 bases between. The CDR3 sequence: CASSRPGDGITGTQYF. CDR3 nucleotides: TGTGCCAGCAGTCGGCCGGGAGATGGGATAACAGGGACCCAGTACTTC.